The rows below give T cell receptor beta chains drawn from one sample of a study of cytomegalovirus exposure and HLA in healthy donors. Profiling relied on immunoSEQ multiplex PCR, and the TCRdb table lists in-frame clones only, not all of them. The data hold some 190,000 clones, with approximately 88% observed a single time. The specimen sequenced was PBMCs. The receptors shown here come from a boy aged 2 to 10 in good health and CMV-seronegative. CDR3s include the opening cysteine and the closing phenylalanine or tryptophan. The size field is filled for only some rows; it gives once, few, many or a size class.

>-|TRBJ2-2|TRBV5-6
CASSLAGNTGELFF
>-|TRBJ1-2|TRBV7-9
CASTLGGREPNYGYTF
>once|TRBJ2-5|TRBV19
CASSLRGIPETQYF
>-|TRBJ2-5|TRBV7-3
CASSLTGGAETQYF
>-|TRBJ1-1|TRBV7-6
CASSLDGQLNTEAFF
>-|TRBJ1-1|TRBV4-3
CASSHIEAFF
>-|TRBJ2-6|TRBV15
CATSRDVRSGANVLTF
>-|TRBJ2-6|TRBV5-6
CASSMDSPSSGANVLTF
>-|TRBJ1-4|TRBV19
CASSQRQGLRSNEKLFF
>few|TRBJ2-1|TRBV6-5
CASSLRVLHEQFF
>-|TRBJ1-1|TRBV6-1
CASSEIVNTEAFF